A single sample is the source of the 29 T cell receptor beta chains below, sequenced in a study of human T cells and chemical hapten exposure. Time point reported: patch test 1, 2 weeks after DPC sensitization. The treatment here: therapeutic diphenylcyclopropenone sensitization with weekly scalp DPC. One entry per CDR3 protein, called by TCRdb with MiXCR from the RACE reads. The sample holds some 87,000 distinct CDR3 sequences, under 13% seen once. The sequencing used whole blood, collected in connection with sensitization to the hapten diphenylcyclopropenone (DPC). All receptors come from a woman aged 50 to 60 with alopecia areata. Some clones in this sample may be carry-over from other donors' samples.

This clonotype has just a few counts. CDR3 in DNA: TGTGCCAGCAGTTTATTGGCTGGTGGCTACACCTTC. It encodes CASSLLAGGYTF. The chain is built from TRBV28 and TRBJ1-2; D gene unclear. The CDR3 consists of 12 residues. V was cut by 1 base and J by 7 bases, with 7 bases left in between. The germline CDR1 and CDR2 sequences are MDHEN and SYDVKM.

This clonotype was found a few times. The rearrangement uses TRBV10-2 and TRBJ1-1; no reliable D call. The CDR3 has 13 residues. The germline gives CDR1 WSHSY, CDR2 SAAADI. With 4 bases removed from V and 0 bases from J, the gap between germline ends came to 6 bases. DNA for the CDR3: TGCGCCAGCAGTGTGACGGTGAACACTGAAGCTTTCTTT. Amino acids: CASSVTVNTEAFF.

Only a few counts were recorded for this clonotype. The chain is built from TRBV12-3 or TRBV12-4 and TRBJ1-5; D is ambiguous. V gave up 2 bases and J gave up 0 bases, with 8 bases separating them. This CDR3 is built from 15 residues. The CDR3 nucleotides read TGTGCCAGCAGTTTACAGTCTAATAGCAATCAGCCCCAGCATTTT. As protein: CASSLQSNSNQPQHF.

This clonotype has more than one count but fewer than ten. This chain links TRBV5-6 with TRBJ1-1; D uncertain. This CDR3 comprises 16 residues. CDR1 is SGHDT and CDR2 is YYEEEE in the germline V gene. Trimming cost V 4 bases and J 7 bases, with 23 bases left between them. For the CDR3, the DNA is TGTGCCAGCAGCCTTCGGGGATCGGCACGGGGTCATGAAGCTTTCTTT. It encodes CASSLRGSARGHEAFF.

There are many counts of this clonotype. This sequence joins TRBV28 and TRBJ1-5; D is perhaps TRBD1 (5 bases). The ends were cut back, 7 bases at V and 0 bases at J, with 16 bases in the middle. The CDR3 is made up of 16 amino acids. Germline V CDR1 and CDR2: MDHEN, SYDVKM. The CDR3 DNA sequence: TGTGCCAGCATAACGGGACGGCCTTATAGCAATCAGCCCCAGCATTTT. Translation: CASITGRPYSNQPQHF.

The chain recombines TRBV11-2 with TRBJ1-2; D is undetermined. The germline gives CDR1 SGHAT, CDR2 FQNNGV. The V gene lost 1 base and the J gene lost 8 bases, with 11 bases spanning the gap. The CDR3 length is 13 residues. The CDR3 reads CASSLAADRGYTF. The CDR3 DNA reads as TGTGCCAGCAGCTTAGCCGCAGACCGCGGCTACACCTTC.

This clonotype occurred a few times. V gene TRBV28 combines with J gene TRBJ2-7; possible D gene TRBD2, 6 bases. Between the trimmed V and J ends, which lost 10 bases and 2 bases, there was a span of 9 bases. The V gene's germline CDR1 is MDHEN and CDR2 SYDVKM. The CDR3 is 11 amino acids. The CDR3 DNA reads as TGTGCCACTGGGGAGGCCTACGAGCAGTACTTC. It encodes CATGEAYEQYF.

The chain carries TRBV10-3 and TRBJ2-3; D is unresolved. The CDR3 spans 13 residues. Germline loops: CDR1 ENHRY, CDR2 SYGVKD. V lost 7 bases and J lost 2, with 10 bases in between. The CDR3, as DNA: TGTGCCATCAAGCCCGAGATCACAGATACGCAGTATTTT. It specifies CAIKPEITDTQYF.

The chain combines TRBV12-3 or TRBV12-4 with TRBJ2-7; tentative D call: TRBD2 (6 bases). The CDR3 spans 13 residues. Trimming shortened V by 4 bases and J by 9 bases, and 16 bases separated the two germline ends. CDR3 protein: CASSSTPQGGQYF. Here the CDR3 DNA reads TGTGCCAGCAGTTCGACACCGCAGGGAGGGCAGTACTTC.

This clonotype was picked up a small number of times. The rearrangement joins TRBV29-1 to TRBJ2-1, with D possibly TRBD1 on 5 matching bases. Trimming took off 2 bases at V and 0 bases at J, with 8 bases between the two ends. CDR1 SQVTM and CDR2 ANQGSEA come from the germline V gene. This CDR3 has 14 amino acids. The CDR3 loop is CSVERQSSYNEQFF. The CDR3 nucleotides are TGCAGCGTTGAAAGACAGAGCTCCTACAATGAGCAGTTCTTC.

Only a few counts were recorded for this clonotype. The CDR3: CASSQTLSTEAFF. CDR3 DNA: TGTGCCAGCAGCCAAACCTTAAGCACTGAAGCTTTCTTT. The rearrangement links TRBV14 to TRBJ1-1, with D uncertain. Germline loops: CDR1 SGHDN, CDR2 FVKESK. Trimming stripped 2 bases from V and 4 bases from J, with 8 bases between. The CDR3 has 13 amino acids. The entire variable domain, with the rest obtained from reference TRBV14 and TRBJ1-1, is as follows: EAGVTQFPSHSVIEKGQTVTLRCDPISGHDNLYWYRRVMGKEIKFLLHFVKESKQDESGMPNNRFLAERTGGTYSTLKVQPAELEDSGVYFCASSQTLSTEAFFGQGTRLTVV.

This clonotype was seen only a few times. This chain uses TRBV7-8 with TRBJ2-3; the match to TRBD2 covers 8 bases. The CDR3 length is 14 residues. With 0 bases clipped from V and 5 bases from J, the junction kept 1 base outside the gene matches. Germline V lookup: CDR1 SGHVS, CDR2 FQNEAQ. The CDR3: CASSLALAVDTQYF. DNA for the CDR3: TGTGCCAGCAGCTTAGCACTAGCGGTAGATACGCAGTATTTT.

The chain combines TRBV5-1 with TRBJ2-4; no clear D gene. Germline V gene sequence: CDR1 SGHRS, CDR2 YFSETQ. V was cut by 0 bases and J by 3 bases, with 13 bases left in between. The CDR3 runs to 16 residues. The CDR3 loop is CASSLARVGSKNIQYF. CDR3 coding DNA: TGCGCCAGCAGCTTGGCCCGGGTTGGCAGCAAAAACATTCAGTACTTC. Full variable domain (outside the CDR3, taken from reference TRBV5-1 and TRBJ2-4): KAGVTQTPRYLIKTRGQQVTLSCSPISGHRSVSWYQQTPGQGLQFLFEYFSETQRNKGNFPGRFSGRQFSNSRSEMNVSTLELGDSALYLCASSLARVGSKNIQYFGAGTRLSVL.

The chain carries TRBV29-1 and TRBJ2-5; no definite D call. V was pared by 4 bases and J by 5 bases, with 8 bases between. This CDR3 has 11 residues. Per germline, CDR1 SQVTM and CDR2 ANQGSEA. The CDR3 DNA follows: TGCAGCGTTGCCCTAGTTGAGACCCAGTACTTC. It encodes CSVALVETQYF.

Note on this clonotype: This could be a read error, since a much larger clone is one nucleotide away. The chain has TRBV11-3 and TRBJ2-3, with TRBD2 matching over 9 bases. The CDR3 is 15 amino acids. V gave up 5 bases and J gave up 0 bases; unmatched junction bases: 3. Germline V lookup: CDR1 SGHNT, CDR2 YENEEA. CDR3 sequence (DNA): TGTGCCAGCAGCGCCGGACTAGCGAGCACAGATACGCAGTATTTT. This encodes CASSAGLASTDTQYF. The variable domain in full, with the rest retrieved from reference TRBV11-3 and TRBJ2-3, is EAGVVQSPRYKIIEKKQPVAFWCNPISGHNTLYWYLQNLGQGPELLIRYENEEAVDDSQLPKDRFSAERLKGVDSTLKIQPAELGDSAVYLCASSAGLASTDTQYFGPGTRLTVL.

This clonotype was seen a few times. The genes are TRBV7-2 and TRBJ2-7, with TRBD2 identical over 10 bases. The trim removed 7 bases at V and 1 base at J, leaving 13 bases unmatched. This CDR3 region has 17 residues. In germline, CDR1 is SGHTA, CDR2 FQGNSA. The CDR3 protein is CASTPEASGSHSYEQYF. The CDR3 nucleotides read TGTGCCAGCACCCCGGAAGCTAGCGGGAGCCATTCCTACGAGCAGTACTTC.

This clonotype was recorded at least ten times. The chain employs TRBV28 and TRBJ1-2; perhaps TRBD1 as D (6 bases). This CDR3 is 11 amino acids long. The V gene's germline CDR1 is MDHEN and CDR2 SYDVKM. Trimming removed 6 bases from V and 5 bases from J, with 7 bases in between. CDR3 nucleotide sequence: TGTGCCAGCAGACAGGGATATGGCTACACCTTC. It codes for CASRQGYGYTF.

The chain combines TRBV29-1 with TRBJ2-2; maybe TRBD1 (6 bases). The CDR3 totals 13 residues. V was cut by 6 bases and J by 6 bases, with 14 bases left in between. Germline V gene lookup returns CDR1 SQVTM and CDR2 ANQGSEA. In DNA, the CDR3 is TGCAGCGTCTCAGGACAGCTCCCCGGGGAGCTGTTTTTT. This gives the protein CSVSGQLPGELFF.

J is TRBJ2-6 and V is TRBV5-4; 10 nucleotides agree with TRBD1. CDR3 length: 16 residues. V trimming: 2 bases; J trimming: 2 bases; junction bases outside the gene matches: 1. Germline V gene data show CDR1 as SGHNT and CDR2 as YYREEE (reference sequence). CDR3 residues: CASSFGQGAGANVLTF. The CDR3 nucleotides are TGTGCCAGCAGCTTCGGACAGGGGGCTGGGGCCAACGTCCTGACTTTC.

In its sample, this clonotype was seen a few times. The chain joins TRBV10-1 to TRBJ2-3; D perhaps matches TRBD1 (6 bases). Germline loops: CDR1 WNHNN, CDR2 SYGVQD (reference sequence). The CDR3 runs 15 residues. V was trimmed by 0 bases and J by 2 bases, leaving 9 bases between them. The CDR3: CASSESGHPTDTQYF. CDR3 DNA: TGCGCCAGCAGTGAGTCGGGACACCCCACAGATACGCAGTATTTT.

On this clonotype: One end of the junction is discordant with germline, which a read error may explain. The chain is built from TRBV24-1 and TRBJ2-1; D is perhaps TRBD2 (6 bases). The CDR3 sequence is 15 residues long. Germline V gene sequence: CDR1 KGHDR, CDR2 SFDVKD. Here the CDR3 reads CATSDSLQGGNGQFF. Here the CDR3 DNA reads TGTGCCACCAGTGATAGTCTTCAGGGAGGCAATGGGCAGTTCTTC.

This clonotype was seen more than once but under ten times. The rearrangement joins TRBV5-1 to TRBJ2-5; D assignment may be TRBD1 or TRBD2 (5 bases each). The CDR3 covers 14 residues. Germline V CDR1 and CDR2: SGHRS, YFSETQ. V dropped 0 bases and J dropped 1 base, with 7 bases sitting between them. The CDR3: CASSLVGGQETQYF. DNA of the CDR3: TGCGCCAGCAGCTTGGTTGGGGGCCAAGAGACCCAGTACTTC.

The rearrangement uses TRBV5-4 and TRBJ2-7; D gene unclear. This CDR3 has 13 residues. The germline V gene has CDR1 SGHNT and CDR2 YYREEE (reference sequence). Trimming removed 2 bases at V and 6 bases at J, with 12 bases between. The CDR3 spells CASSLKTGSEQYF. CDR3 sequence (DNA): TGTGCCAGCAGCTTAAAGACTGGGTCCGAGCAGTACTTC.

The V call is TRBV6-6, the J call TRBJ2-7, with a tentative D call TRBD1 (5 bases). Trimming removed 7 bases from V and 9 bases from J, with 13 bases in between. CDR3 length: 11 residues. Germline lookup yields CDR1 MNHNY and CDR2 SVGAGI (reference sequence). CDR3 sequence reads: CASTYGRGQYF. The CDR3 nucleotides are TGTGCCAGCACCTACGGAAGGGGGCAGTACTTC.

V is TRBV2 and J is TRBJ1-1; 7 bases agree with TRBD1. Germline V gene data show CDR1 as SNHLY and CDR2 as FYNNEI. This CDR3 is 13 amino acids long. Trimming cost V 6 bases and J 1 base; bases outside gene matches: 2. The CDR3 coding sequence is TGTGCCAGCAGAGGGGACAGGAACACTGAAGCTTTCTTT. Residues: CASRGDRNTEAFF.

This clonotype has only a few counts. The J gene is TRBJ2-1, the V gene TRBV5-4; 7 bases are shared with TRBD1. J was trimmed by 3 bases and V by 4 bases; bases with no gene match: 7. In germline, CDR1 is SGHNT, CDR2 YYREEE (reference sequence). CDR3 length: 15 amino acids. CDR3 loop: CASSPRQGDYNEQFF. DNA for the CDR3: TGTGCCAGCAGCCCGAGGCAGGGGGACTACAATGAGCAGTTCTTC. Based on the CDR3 plus reference TRBV5-4 and TRBJ2-1, the full variable domain is ETGVTQSPTHLIKTRGQQVTLRCSSQSGHNTVSWYQQALGQGPQFIFQYYREEENGRGNFPPRFSGLQFPNYSSELNVNALELDDSALYLCASSPRQGDYNEQFFGPGTRLTVL.

This clonotype has at least ten counts. The chain recombines TRBV12-5 with TRBJ2-2; TRBD2 aligns across 7 bases. The germline V gene encodes CDR1 LGHNT and CDR2 FRNRAP. V lost 7 bases to trimming and J lost 6 bases; unmatched junction nucleotides: 17. The length of the CDR3 is 17 residues. CDR3 protein: CASAPGRGSQHPGELFF. CDR3 coding DNA: TGTGCTAGTGCCCCGGGGAGGGGCAGCCAACACCCCGGGGAGCTGTTTTTT.

This clonotype was picked up a small number of times. This sequence joins TRBV20-1 and TRBJ2-4; D unresolved. Germline CDR1 and CDR2: DFQATT and SNEGSKA (reference sequence). V gave up 6 bases and J gave up 2 bases, with 14 bases separating them. The CDR3 is made up of 14 amino acids. The CDR3 protein is CSAKERATKNIQYF. The CDR3 bases are TGCAGTGCGAAGGAAAGAGCGACCAAAAACATTCAGTACTTC.

This clonotype occurred many times. V gene TRBV11-2 combines with J gene TRBJ2-5; no firm D call. V lost 5 bases and J 1 base, leaving 8 bases between the germline ends. The germline CDR1 and CDR2 sequences are SGHAT and FQNNGV. The CDR3 has 13 amino acids. DNA of the CDR3: TGTGCCAGCAGCCCCTCCCCCCAAGAGACCCAGTACTTC. Amino acid sequence: CASSPSPQETQYF.